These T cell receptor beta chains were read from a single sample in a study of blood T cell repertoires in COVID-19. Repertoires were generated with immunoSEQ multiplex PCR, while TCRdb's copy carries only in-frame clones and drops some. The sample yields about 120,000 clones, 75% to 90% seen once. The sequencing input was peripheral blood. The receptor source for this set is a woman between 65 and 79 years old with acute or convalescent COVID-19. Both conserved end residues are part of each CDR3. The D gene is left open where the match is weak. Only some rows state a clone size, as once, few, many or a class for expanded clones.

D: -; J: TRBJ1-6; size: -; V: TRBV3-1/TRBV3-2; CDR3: CASSQVGRGSSYNSPLHF; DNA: TGTGCCAGCAGCCAAGTGGGCAGAGGGAGCTCCTATAATTCACCCCTCCACTTT
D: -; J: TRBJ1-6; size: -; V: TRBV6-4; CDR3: CASSAQGTAFEPLHF; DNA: TGTGCCAGCAGTGCGCAGGGGACGGCGTTTGAGCCCCTCCACTTT
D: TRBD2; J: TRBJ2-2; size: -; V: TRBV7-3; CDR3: CASSLSGGQNTGELFF; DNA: TGTGCCAGCAGCTTATCGGGGGGGCAGAACACCGGGGAGCTGTTTTTT
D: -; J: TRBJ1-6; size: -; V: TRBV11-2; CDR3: CASSLVPGDHSPLHF; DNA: TGTGCCAGCAGCTTAGTACCGGGGGACCATTCACCCCTCCACTTT
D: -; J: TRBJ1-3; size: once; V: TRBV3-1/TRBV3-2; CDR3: CASSQAGGFGNTIYF; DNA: TGTGCCAGCAGCCAAGCGGGGGGGTTCGGAAACACCATATATTTT
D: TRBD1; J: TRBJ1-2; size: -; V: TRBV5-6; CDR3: CASSLGQGALYGYTF; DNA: TGTGCCAGCAGCCTGGGACAGGGGGCCCTTTATGGCTACACCTTC
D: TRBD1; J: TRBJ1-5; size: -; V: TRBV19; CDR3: CASTDPGQGMGNQPQHF; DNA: TGTGCCAGTACAGACCCGGGACAGGGGATGGGCAATCAGCCCCAGCATTTT
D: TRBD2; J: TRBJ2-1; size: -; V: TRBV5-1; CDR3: CASSLGLAGPIYNEQFF; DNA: TGCGCCAGCAGCCTTGGTTTAGCGGGGCCTATCTACAATGAGCAGTTCTTC
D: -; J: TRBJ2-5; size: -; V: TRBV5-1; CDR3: CASSTQGLKETQYF; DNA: TGCGCCAGCAGCACCCAGGGGTTGAAGGAGACCCAGTACTTC
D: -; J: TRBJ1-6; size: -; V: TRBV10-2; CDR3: CASSESPSSYNSPLHF; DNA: TGCGCCAGCAGTGAGTCTCCTAGCTCCTATAATTCACCCCTCCACTTT
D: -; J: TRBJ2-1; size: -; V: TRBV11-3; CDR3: CASSLHSQGGLNEQFF; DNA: TGTGCCAGCAGCCTTCACAGTCAGGGGGGCCTCAATGAGCAGTTCTTC
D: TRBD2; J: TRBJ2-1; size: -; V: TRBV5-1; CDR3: CASSLAPSGGANEQFF; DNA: TGCGCCAGCAGCTTGGCCCCTAGCGGGGGGGCCAATGAGCAGTTCTTC
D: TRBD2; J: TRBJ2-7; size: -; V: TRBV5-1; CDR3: CASSLSSGGTVYEQYF; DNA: TGCGCCAGCAGCTTGTCTAGCGGGGGGACCGTCTACGAGCAGTACTTC
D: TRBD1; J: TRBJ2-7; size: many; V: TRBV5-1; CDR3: CASSHPPGQGAYEQYF; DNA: TGCGCCAGCAGCCACCCACCGGGACAGGGGGCCTACGAGCAGTACTTC
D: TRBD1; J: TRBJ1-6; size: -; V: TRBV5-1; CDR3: CASSPGQGAVNSPLHF; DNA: TGCGCCAGCAGCCCCGGACAGGGGGCGGTGAATTCACCCCTCCACTTT
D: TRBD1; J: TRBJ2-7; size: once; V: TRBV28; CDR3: CASSMDRVGEQYF; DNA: TGTGCCAGCAGCATGGACAGGGTGGGCGAGCAGTACTTC